These 21 T cell receptor beta chains were all obtained from the same sample, sequenced in a study of long-term antiretroviral therapy in people with HIV. immunoSEQ v3.0 was run at survey level. Some clones are missing from TCRdb's copy, which holds only in-frame ones; the method was immunoSEQ multiplex PCR. The repertoire holds around 35,000 clones, with around 97% as singletons. Sequencing was performed on unsorted PBMCs, taken 6.9 years after starting antiretroviral therapy. Receptor source: a man aged 25 to 40 with HIV.

Details on this clone: Compared with germline, one end of the junction differs, possibly owing to a read error. The V gene is TRBV29-1, the J gene TRBJ2-1; D is unclear. The CDR3 sequence is 12 residues long. The germline V gene has CDR1 SQVTM and CDR2 ANQGSEA. This chain's CDR3 is CSTQGEVAARLF. CDR3 nucleotide sequence: TGCAGCACCCAAGGCGAGGTGGCCGCAAGGCTCTTC.

This clone was found once. This CDR3 reads CASSPPATYEQYF. CDR3 DNA sequence: TGTGCCAGCTCACCACCAGCAACCTACGAGCAGTACTTC. The genes are TRBV18 and TRBJ2-7, with D uncertain. This CDR3 region has 13 residues. Deletions cut 0 bases from V and 2 bases from J, with 5 bases between. Germline assignment: CDR1 KGHSH and CDR2 LQKENI.

The genes are TRBV4-3 and TRBJ1-2; TRBD1 aligns across 7 bases. The CDR3 runs 15 residues. Germline-derived CDR1 and CDR2 are LGHNA and YSLEER. The V and J ends lost 0 bases and 4 bases, in that order; junction bases with no gene match: 5. CDR3 bases: TGCGCCAGCAGCCAAGATTGGTCAGGGGGCTATGGCTACACCTTC. Protein sequence: CASSQDWSGGYGYTF.

V and J are TRBV19 and TRBJ2-1; 8 bases are shared with TRBD2. Per the germline V gene, CDR1 is LNHDA and CDR2 is SQIVND (reference sequence). The J segment lost 4 bases and the V segment lost 1 base, leaving 3 bases of the junction unmatched. The CDR3 consists of 15 residues. CDR3: CASSIGTGGYNEQFF. Here the CDR3 DNA reads TGTGCCAGTAGTATAGGAACGGGAGGGTACAATGAGCAGTTCTTC.

This clone occurred once. The genes are TRBV9 and TRBJ2-2, with 8 bases lining up with TRBD2. This CDR3 spans 16 amino acids. The germline gives CDR1 SGDLS, CDR2 YYNGEE. Unmatched junction bases numbered 7, after V lost 0 bases and J lost 6 bases. DNA for the CDR3: TGTGCCAGCAGCGTAGATGGCGGGGGGATGGCCGGGGAGCTGTTTTTT. Translating gives CASSVDGGGMAGELFF.

The genes are TRBV5-1 and TRBJ1-2; D unresolved. The CDR3 has 17 amino acids. Trimming stripped 1 base from V and 6 bases from J, with 22 bases between. CDR1 and CDR2 from the germline V gene are SGHRS and YFSETQ. Here the CDR3 reads CASSLTAGYSTIDGYTF. CDR3 in DNA: TGCGCCAGCAGCTTGACCGCCGGGTACAGTACCATCGATGGCTACACCTTC.

The J gene is TRBJ2-7, the V gene TRBV4-1, with 7 bases lining up with TRBD1. Per the germline V gene, CDR1 is MGHRA and CDR2 is YSYEKL. The CDR3 totals 16 residues. V lost 1 base and J lost 2; bases outside the gene matches: 8. The CDR3: CASSQVWGRGTYEQYF. The DNA for the CDR3 is TGCGCCAGCAGCCAAGTTTGGGGCAGGGGGACCTACGAGCAGTACTTC.

This chain joins TRBV11-3 and TRBJ2-1; maybe TRBD2 (6 bases). The CDR3 spans 12 residues. The germline CDR1 and CDR2 sequences are SGHNT and YENEEA. Between the trimmed V and J ends, which lost 0 bases and 14 bases, there was a span of 11 bases. CDR3 residues: CASSLDRDLKFF. CDR3 nucleotide sequence: TGTGCCAGCAGCTTAGACCGGGACTTGAAGTTCTTC.

The genes are TRBV19 and TRBJ1-2, with 7 positions matching TRBD1. Trimming cost V 7 bases and J 5 bases; bases outside gene matches: 7. The CDR3 has 13 amino acids. CDR1 LNHDA and CDR2 SQIVND come from the germline V gene (reference sequence). The CDR3: CASKEGRGYGYTF. As DNA, the CDR3 is TGTGCCAGTAAGGAGGGCAGGGGGTATGGCTACACCTTC.

This chain connects TRBV14 to TRBJ2-7; D unresolved. Germline CDR1 and CDR2: SGHDN and FVKESK. Trimming pared 4 bases from V and 5 bases from J, leaving 15 bases between. This CDR3 spans 14 amino acids. CDR3 DNA: TGTGCCAGCAGCCCCCTGGACGCGGCCCACGAGCAGTACTTC. This codes for CASSPLDAAHEQYF.

V and J are TRBV27 and TRBJ2-2; D gene unclear. V lost 6 bases and J lost 2, with 10 bases in between. The germline CDR1 and CDR2 sequences are MNHEY and SMNVEV (reference sequence). The CDR3 loop spans 14 amino acids. The CDR3 sequence: CASRRTLNTGELFF. CDR3 nucleotides: TGTGCCAGCAGGAGGACCCTAAACACCGGGGAGCTGTTTTTT.

CDR3 protein: CASSYDASMNTEAFF. In nucleotides, the CDR3 is TGTGCCAGCAGTTACGACGCGAGCATGAACACTGAAGCTTTCTTT. V is TRBV6-5 and J is TRBJ1-1; D is unclear. The V end lost 2 bases, the J end lost 0 bases, and 10 bases lay between the germline ends. The CDR3 runs 15 residues. Germline CDR1 is MNHEY and CDR2 is SVGAGI.

The J gene is TRBJ1-2, the V gene TRBV7-6; 7 nucleotides match TRBD1. The CDR3 consists of 15 residues. With 3 bases clipped from V and 5 bases from J, the junction kept 9 bases outside the gene matches. Per the germline V gene, CDR1 is SGHVS and CDR2 is FNYEAQ. This chain's CDR3 is CASSFKPRGEYGYTF. The CDR3 DNA is TGTGCCAGCAGCTTTAAACCCAGGGGGGAGTATGGCTACACCTTC.

The chain has TRBV4-3 and TRBJ2-4; maybe TRBD1 (6 bases). In germline, CDR1 is LGHNA, CDR2 YSLEER. CDR3 length equals 15 residues. V was shortened by 3 bases and J by 7 bases, with 16 bases between the two germline ends. CDR3 bases: TGCGCCAGCAGCCAGGAATTCAGGGGAAGCAACATTCAGTACTTC. This codes for CASSQEFRGSNIQYF.

The gene calls are TRBV30 and TRBJ1-2; a possible D gene is TRBD1 (6 bases). Trimming left V 6 bases short and J 2 bases short, with 19 bases between. From germline, CDR1 is GTSNPN and CDR2 SVGIG (reference sequence). The CDR3 is 15 residues long. CDR3 DNA sequence: TGTGCCTGTTCGAAGGGCAGGGACACCAACTATGGCTACACCTTC. Protein sequence: CACSKGRDTNYGYTF. The whole variable domain, filled in from reference TRBV30 and TRBJ1-2, reads SQTIHQWPATLVQPVGSPLSLECTVEGTSNPNLYWYRQAAGRGLQLLFYSVGIGQISSEVPQNLSASRPQDRQFILSSKKLLLSDSGFYLCACSKGRDTNYGYTFGSGTRLTVV.

The V call is TRBV5-1, the J call TRBJ1-1; D perhaps matches TRBD1 (5 bases). The CDR3 extends over 13 amino acids. Trimming removed 5 bases at V and 0 bases at J, with 8 bases between. The germline V gene has CDR1 SGHRS and CDR2 YFSETQ. CDR3 protein: CASRVTVNTEAFF. For the CDR3, the DNA is TGCGCCAGCAGGGTGACAGTGAACACTGAAGCTTTCTTT.

This clone appeared once. This chain joins TRBV11-2 and TRBJ2-3; the D is unclear. CDR1 SGHAT and CDR2 FQNNGV come from the germline V gene. The V gene lost 5 bases and the J gene lost 6 bases, with 6 bases spanning the gap. The length of the CDR3 is 11 residues. CDR3 protein: CASSLVDTQYF. CDR3 nucleotides: TGTGCCAGCAGCCTTGTGGATACGCAGTATTTT.

This chain joins TRBV9 and TRBJ2-1; D unclear. The V gene's germline CDR1 is SGDLS and CDR2 YYNGEE. This CDR3 has 12 residues. Trimming removed 3 bases at V and 9 bases at J, with 10 bases between. DNA of the CDR3: TGTGCCAGCAGCGGGTCCGGGTTTGAGCAGTTCTTC. Translating gives CASSGSGFEQFF.

This chain connects TRBV7-9 to TRBJ1-1; D not resolved. Germline assignment: CDR1 SEHNR and CDR2 FQNEAQ (reference sequence). The CDR3 consists of 13 residues. V was trimmed by 2 bases and J by 4 bases, leaving 8 bases between them. CDR3 amino acids: CASSLTSATEAFF. CDR3 nucleotide sequence: TGTGCCAGCAGCTTAACGTCAGCCACTGAAGCTTTCTTT.

The gene calls are TRBV6-6 and TRBJ2-2; D remains ambiguous. V lost 2 bases to trimming and J lost 7 bases, with 8 bases between them. Germline V gene data show CDR1 as MNHNY and CDR2 as SVGAGI (reference sequence). The CDR3 has 13 residues. The CDR3 sequence: CASSYTQIGELFF. The CDR3 DNA reads TGTGCCAGCAGTTACACACAAATCGGGGAGCTGTTTTTT.

The rearrangement joins TRBV5-4 to TRBJ1-2; TRBD1 agrees at 8 bases. CDR1 is SGHNT, CDR2 YYREEE, per germline (reference sequence). Trimming took 2 bases from V and 4 from J; bases not matched to a gene: 7. CDR3 size: 15 residues. The CDR3 coding sequence is TGTGCCAGCAGCTTCTGGACAGGGACTTCCTATGGCTACACCTTC. It specifies CASSFWTGTSYGYTF.